The sequence of this T cell receptor beta chain was determined in a study of blood T cell repertoires in COVID-19 (dated by TCRdb to the early 2020s). A note on the overall study: Collaborator samples came from the United States, Italy and Spain and covered acute and convalescent phases of COVID-19. The dataset comprised deeply sampled blood TCRbeta repertoires from subjects exposed to, actively infected with, or recovered from COVID-19. The samples were drawn from two sources: the first 160 participants of the ongoing ImmuneRACE study, and about 1,300 subjects contributed by 6 global collaborators. The material from the prospective study consisted of cDNA or gDNA derived from T cells, B-cell-depleted T cells, or PBMCs. Sample metadata almost always included a de-identified subject ID, COVID-19 status, age in years and sex. A freely available public database, intended as a resource for researchers studying the immune response to SARS-CoV-2, is where the repertoires were released. Where available, HLA class I and class II types were taken from metadata supplied by the sample provider and were not determined by assay-based typing. The research as a whole found: Clinical and demographic metadata were provided uncurated, with the amount varying by source and participant.

TCRbeta CDR3 regions were amplified from genomic DNA using the immunoSEQ Assay, a bias-controlled multiplex PCR. The original pipeline was this. The number of nucleated cells in each sample was estimated from the amplification of reference gene primers within the assay. Sequence reads were collapsed and filtered to measure the absolute abundance of every unique TCRbeta CDR3 rearrangement. Productive Simpson clonality was computed per sample as the square root of Simpson's diversity index over productive rearrangements. The table was pulled from immuneACCESS by TCRdb, which kept in-frame rearrangements only. Such tables lose some clones; where checked, under half of the loss comes from unresolved V genes, and the rest has no known cause. That table supplies the V and J calls and clone size; D and trimming were determined from the DNA. The sample includes over 60,000 clones, with approximately 90% observed a single time. The ten top clones hold approximately 11% of the sample.

The germline V gene (reference sequence) provides CDR1 GTSNPN and CDR2 SVGIG. V is pared back by 2 bases and J by 7 bases, with 8 bases lying between the germline termini. The CDR3 sequence holds 11 residues, the cysteine and phenylalanine included. The sequence is cut down to CDR3 DNA, 33 bases in frame from base 1. Of note for this clone: There is no known antigen for this receptor. No base quality information exists; no much larger clone differs at one position.

The collaborating institutions used their own protocols to collect whole blood in K2EDTA tubes. For TCRbeta analysis, collaborators shipped samples as frozen whole blood, isolated PBMCs, or DNA extracted from either of those sample types. This TCR came from a man aged 70-80 years with active or convalescent COVID-19. The sample was peripheral blood. Recombination linked TRBV30 to TRBJ1-2; the D gene is unclear. The CDR3 corresponds to CAWSSRFGYTF. At the DNA level, the sequence is TGTGCCTGGAGTTCCCGGTTTGGCTACACCTTC.